The 30 T cell receptor beta chains below come from one sample, sequenced in a study of T cell responses to AZD1222 COVID-19 vaccine. TCRdb's copy holds only in-frame clones and misses some; the assay was immunoSEQ multiplex PCR. In the table there are about 120,000 clones, approximately 89% of which are singletons. Material: peripheral blood, obtained on day 0 of AZD1222 vaccination. These receptor sequences come from an adult in good health.

The V and J genes are TRBV14 and TRBJ1-1, with 7 bases matching TRBD1. Per germline, CDR1 SGHDN and CDR2 FVKESK. The V segment lost 2 bases and the J segment 5 bases; nucleotides outside the gene matches: 5. There are 14 residues in the CDR3. The CDR3 is CASSQIDRVTEAFF. The CDR3 nucleotides read TGTGCCAGCAGCCAAATCGACAGGGTAACTGAAGCTTTCTTT.

The J gene is TRBJ1-1, the V gene TRBV12-3 or TRBV12-4, with D unresolved. The CDR3 runs 11 residues. V was pared by 3 bases and J by 8 bases, with 7 bases between. The CDR3 nucleotides are TGTGCCAGCAGTTTTTTATCCGAAGCTTTCTTT. The encoded protein is CASSFLSEAFF.

The genes are TRBV10-3 and TRBJ1-1, with unresolved D. This CDR3 has 17 residues. The V and J ends lost 0 bases and 0 bases respectively, with 14 bases between them. Germline CDR1 ENHRY, CDR2 SYGVKD. CDR3 amino acids: CAISESNPRLMNTEAFF. CDR3 nucleotide sequence: TGTGCCATCAGTGAGTCGAACCCCAGACTAATGAACACTGAAGCTTTCTTT.

On this clone itself: Distinct nucleotide sequences in the sample also encode this CDR3. The CDR3 protein is CASSHLTGEQPQHF. The CDR3 DNA is TGTGCCAGCAGCCACTTGACAGGGGAGCAGCCCCAGCATTTT. V and J are TRBV3-1 (or the pseudogene TRBV3-2) and TRBJ1-5, with TRBD1 matching 8 bases. Germline CDR1 LGHDT, CDR2 YNNKEL (reference sequence). V was clipped by 3 bases and J by 7 bases; unmatched bases: 5. The CDR3 extends over 14 amino acids.

The chain is built from TRBV4-3 and TRBJ1-5; D call uncertain. CDR1 and CDR2 from the germline V gene are LGHNA and YSLEER. This CDR3 has 15 amino acids. The V and J ends lost 0 bases and 7 bases respectively, with 13 bases between them. For the CDR3, the DNA is TGCGCCAGCAGCCAAGATCTATCCAGTAACCAGCCCCAGCATTTT. Protein: CASSQDLSSNQPQHF.

The gene calls are TRBV6-5 and TRBJ1-1; 9 bases agree with TRBD1. This CDR3 has 14 residues. The V gene end was trimmed by 6 bases and the J gene end by 7 bases; junction bases not matched to a gene: 9. Germline assignment: CDR1 MNHEY and CDR2 SVGAGI. The CDR3 reads CASRETGGGGEAFF. For the CDR3, the DNA is TGTGCCAGCAGGGAGACAGGGGGGGGAGGTGAAGCTTTCTTT.

This clone was detected once. The V call is TRBV12-3 or TRBV12-4, the J call TRBJ1-2; 7 bases are shared with TRBD1. V lost 6 bases and J lost 4; bases outside the gene matches: 5. CDR3 length: 13 residues. Written as DNA, the CDR3 is TGTGCCAGCAGCGATGGGACAGTCTATGGCTACACCTTC. This encodes CASSDGTVYGYTF.

This clone has a single count. V and J are TRBV9 and TRBJ2-1, with D unclear. Trimming shortened V by 0 bases and J by 1 base, and 8 bases separated the two germline ends. Looked up from germline, CDR1 is SGDLS and CDR2 is YYNGEE. This CDR3 is 15 amino acids long. This chain's CDR3 is CASSVVQVSYNEQFF. The CDR3, as DNA: TGTGCCAGCAGCGTAGTGCAGGTATCCTACAATGAGCAGTTCTTC. Filled out from reference TRBV9 and TRBJ2-1, the complete variable domain reads DSGVTQTPKHLITATGQRVTLRCSPRSGDLSVYWYQQSLDQGLQFLIQYYNGEERAKGNILERFSAQQFPDLHSELNLSSLELGDSALYFCASSVVQVSYNEQFFGPGTRLTVL.

The chain links TRBV6-5 to TRBJ1-6; D is ambiguous. Deletions cut 4 bases from V and 10 bases from J, with 11 bases between. This CDR3 contains 13 residues. Germline CDR1 is MNHEY and CDR2 is SVGAGI. The CDR3 region has the DNA TGTGCCAGCAGTTCGTATTTAGGCTCACCCCTCCACTTT. Protein: CASSSYLGSPLHF.

This clone came up a few times. The chain employs TRBV7-9 and TRBJ2-3; 9 bases align to TRBD1. After removal of 6 bases from V and 1 base from J, the junction contained 11 bases not matched to a gene. The germline V gene encodes CDR1 SEHNR and CDR2 FQNEAQ (reference sequence). This CDR3 spans 17 amino acids. The CDR3 DNA reads as TGTGCCAGCAGTTTCCCGGGACAGGGTATTCGCACAGATACGCAGTATTTT. Amino acid sequence: CASSFPGQGIRTDTQYF.

The gene calls are TRBV12-3 or TRBV12-4 and TRBJ1-2; 7 positions match TRBD1. V lost 6 bases to trimming and J lost 4 bases; unmatched junction nucleotides: 5. This CDR3 is 13 amino acids long. In DNA, the CDR3 is TGTGCCAGCAGGCTAGGGGGCGGCTATGGCTACACCTTC. The encoded protein is CASRLGGGYGYTF.

For the CDR3, the DNA is TGTGCCAGCAGCGGATGGGAGGGGACTTTAGCCAAAAACATTCAGTACTTC. This encodes CASSGWEGTLAKNIQYF. The J gene is TRBJ2-4, the V gene TRBV28; 7 nucleotides line up with TRBD2. CDR1 and CDR2 from the germline V gene are MDHEN and SYDVKM. Unmatched junction bases numbered 11, after V lost 6 bases and J lost 0 bases. The CDR3 extends over 17 amino acids.

V and J are TRBV10-1 and TRBJ2-7; a weak D match, TRBD1 (5 bases). Per the germline V gene, CDR1 is WNHNN and CDR2 is SYGVQD (reference sequence). The V gene lost 4 bases and the J gene lost 7 bases, with 14 bases spanning the gap. CDR3 length: 13 amino acids. In DNA form, the CDR3 reads TGCGCCAGCAGTGGGGAACAGGTCCAGGAGCAGTACTTC. This encodes CASSGEQVQEQYF.

The J gene is TRBJ1-5, the V gene TRBV7-2; D remains ambiguous. Trimming left V 5 bases short and J 9 bases short, with 14 bases between. Germline V gene lookup returns CDR1 SGHTA and CDR2 FQGNSA. CDR3 length equals 13 residues. CDR3 DNA sequence: TGTGCCAGCAGCAAGGAGAGGGAGGCGCCCCAGCATTTT. It specifies CASSKEREAPQHF. Combining the CDR3 with reference TRBV7-2 and TRBJ1-5 gives the whole variable domain GAGVSQSPSNKVTEKGKDVELRCDPISGHTALYWYRQSLGQGLEFLIYFQGNSAPDKSGLPSDRFSAERTGGSVSTLTIQRTQQEDSAVYLCASSKEREAPQHFGDGTRLSIL.

The chain's CDR3 is CASSLVWRQGDQPQHF. The CDR3 coding sequence is TGTGCCAGCAGCTTGGTTTGGAGGCAGGGGGATCAGCCCCAGCATTTT. This chain uses TRBV5-5 with TRBJ1-5; TRBD1 matches 7 bases. The CDR3 contains 16 residues. CDR1 SGHKS and CDR2 YYEKEE come from the germline V gene (reference sequence). Losses at the gene ends were 0 bases for V and 5 bases for J; bases not matched to a gene: 8.

This clone was detected once. This sequence joins TRBV20-1 and TRBJ2-4; D unclear. The CDR3 is 11 amino acids. The germline V and J ends were trimmed by 1 base and 8 bases, with 6 bases remaining between them. The germline V gene encodes CDR1 DFQATT and CDR2 SNEGSKA (reference sequence). The CDR3 bases are TGCAGTGCTAGAGTGGTAGACATTCAGTACTTC. Translated: CSARVVDIQYF.

This clone has only one observation. The chain links TRBV2 to TRBJ1-2, with no clear D. Germline V gene sequence: CDR1 SNHLY, CDR2 FYNNEI. V was pared by 2 bases and J by 5 bases, with 6 bases between. The CDR3 extends over 12 amino acids. The CDR3 region has the DNA TGTGCCAGCAGTGAACCCCTTTATGGCTACACCTTC. The encoded protein is CASSEPLYGYTF.

The chain recombines TRBV18 with TRBJ2-1; tentatively, D is TRBD2 (5 bases). This CDR3 has 14 amino acids. Trimming left V 0 bases short and J 4 bases short, with 7 bases between. Germline V lookup: CDR1 KGHSH, CDR2 LQKENI. In DNA form, the CDR3 reads TGTGCCAGCTCACCACCCCGCGGGTACAATGAGCAGTTCTTC. Translation: CASSPPRGYNEQFF. Full variable domain (outside the CDR3, taken from reference TRBV18 and TRBJ2-1): NAGVMQNPRHLVRRRGQEARLRCSPMKGHSHVYWYRQLPEEGLKFMVYLQKENIIDESGMPKERFSAEFPKEGPSILRIQQVVRGDSAAYFCASSPPRGYNEQFFGPGTRLTVL.

The chain links TRBV18 to TRBJ2-6, with 7 bases that match TRBD1. V shed 5 bases and J 2 bases; nucleotides not matched to a gene: 6. Looked up from germline, CDR1 is KGHSH and CDR2 is LQKENI. The CDR3 has 16 residues. The CDR3 reads CASSTNRGAGANVLTF. CDR3 nucleotide sequence: TGTGCCAGCTCAACGAACAGGGGTGCTGGGGCCAACGTCCTGACTTTC.

The V call is TRBV5-1, the J call TRBJ2-5; D call uncertain. Germline lookup yields CDR1 SGHRS and CDR2 YFSETQ. This CDR3 contains 14 residues. Deletions cut 0 bases from V and 2 bases from J, with 8 bases between. The CDR3 coding sequence is TGCGCCAGCAGCTTGGCTTCCGTACAAGAGACCCAGTACTTC. Protein sequence: CASSLASVQETQYF.

The chain carries TRBV19 and TRBJ2-7; D possibly corresponds to TRBD2 (6 bases). The CDR3 length is 14 residues. Germline CDR1 LNHDA, CDR2 SQIVND (reference sequence). V dropped 5 bases and J dropped 4 bases, with 15 bases sitting between them. DNA for the CDR3: TGTGCCAGTAGTCCACAAGTGGGGGGTTACGAGCAGTACTTC. This translates into CASSPQVGGYEQYF.

The rearrangement uses TRBV27 and TRBJ1-2; maybe TRBD1 (5 bases). The CDR3 is 13 residues long. Germline V gene data show CDR1 as MNHEY and CDR2 as SMNVEV (reference sequence). V lost 4 bases and J lost 6, with 12 bases in between. The CDR3: CASSSDKNHGYTF. CDR3 in DNA: TGTGCCAGCAGTTCGGACAAGAACCATGGCTACACCTTC.

This chain connects TRBV3-1 (or the pseudogene TRBV3-2) to TRBJ1-6; D is ambiguous. This CDR3 spans 14 amino acids. Germline lookup yields CDR1 LGHDT and CDR2 YNNKEL (reference sequence). V was cut by 0 bases and J by 5 bases, with 5 bases left in between. In nucleotides, the CDR3 is TGTGCCAGCAGCCAAGAATTGAATAATTCACCCCTCCACTTT. Amino acids: CASSQELNNSPLHF.

The chain uses TRBV24-1 and TRBJ1-4; 10 bases match TRBD1. With V trimmed by 3 bases and J by 6 bases, 3 bases remained unmatched. This CDR3 is 15 amino acids long. Germline V gene data show CDR1 as KGHDR and CDR2 as SFDVKD. DNA of the CDR3: TGTGCCACCAGTGATCCCGGGACAGGGGATGAAAAACTGTTTTTT. This encodes CATSDPGTGDEKLFF.

The rearrangement links TRBV10-1 to TRBJ1-3; no definite D call. CDR1 and CDR2 (germline): WNHNN, SYGVQD (reference sequence). This CDR3 is 15 amino acids long. Trimming stripped 8 bases from V and 0 bases from J, with 14 bases between. CDR3 nucleotides: TGCGCCAGCGATGATCGCGGAAGCTCTGGAAACACCATATATTTT. It is translated as CASDDRGSSGNTIYF.

The chain couples TRBV6-2 or TRBV6-3 to TRBJ1-2, with D tentatively TRBD1 (5 bases). V dropped 0 bases and J dropped 4 bases, with 15 bases sitting between them. Germline assignment: CDR1 MNHEY and CDR2 SVGEGT. This CDR3 spans 16 amino acids. CDR3 sequence reads: CASSYSGPTDFYGYTF. For the CDR3, the DNA is TGTGCCAGCAGTTACTCGGGACCGACCGACTTCTATGGCTACACCTTC.

The chain recombines TRBV19 with TRBJ2-3, with 10 positions matching TRBD1. Germline assignment: CDR1 LNHDA and CDR2 SQIVND (reference sequence). This CDR3 is 14 amino acids long. With 8 bases clipped from V and 5 bases from J, the junction kept 7 bases outside the gene matches. CDR3 nucleotides: TGTGCCAGTTCCCCGGGACAGGGGTTAGATACGCAGTATTTT. This translates into CASSPGQGLDTQYF. The full variable domain, its missing parts supplied by reference TRBV19 and TRBJ2-3, is DGGITQSPKYLFRKEGQNVTLSCEQNLNHDAMYWYRQDPGQGLRLIYYSQIVNDFQKGDIAEGYSVSREKKESFPLTVTSAQKNPTAFYLCASSPGQGLDTQYFGPGTRLTVL.

The chain recombines TRBV6-5 with TRBJ1-2; 9 bases match TRBD1. The length of the CDR3 is 13 residues. The V and J ends lost 5 bases and 8 bases, in that order; junction bases with no gene match: 6. Germline V gives CDR1 MNHEY, CDR2 SVGAGI. CDR3 nucleotides: TGTGCCAGCAGTAGACAGGGGGGTGAGGGCTACACCTTC. Translation gives CASSRQGGEGYTF.

V gene TRBV3-1 (or the pseudogene TRBV3-2) combines with J gene TRBJ1-4; D is perhaps TRBD1 (5 bases). The CDR3 has 13 amino acids. V lost 3 bases to trimming and J lost 7 bases, with 9 bases between them. Per the germline V gene, CDR1 is LGHDT and CDR2 is YNNKEL (reference sequence). The CDR3 coding sequence is TGTGCCAGCAGCCACAAGGGACGTGAAAAACTGTTTTTT. This sequence encodes CASSHKGREKLFF.

This chain links TRBV5-8 with TRBJ2-1, with D hard to call. CDR1 is SGHTS, CDR2 YDEGEE, per germline. Trimming left V 2 bases short and J 0 bases short, with 9 bases between. The CDR3 is made up of 15 amino acids. The chain's CDR3 is CASSFGFGSYNEQFF. The CDR3 DNA is TGTGCCAGCAGCTTTGGTTTCGGCTCCTACAATGAGCAGTTCTTC.